The 14 T cell receptor beta chains below all came from one sample that was sequenced in a study of blood T cells in healthy people across ages. Then a second PCR, running roughly 6 to 11 cycles, was carried out with a sample-barcoded 5' primer and a J-beta primer mix. TCRdb redid the calling of the 5' RACE reads with MiXCR, one entry per CDR3 protein. The repertoire holds around 780,000 distinct CDR3 sequences, with 56% as singletons. Sequenced sample: blood. The receptors shown here come from a man between 40 and 49 years old in good health.

In nucleotides, the CDR3 is TGTGCCAGCTCACTTGACAGGGGAGTAAGGTCCTACGAGCAGTACTTC. It translates to CASSLDRGVRSYEQYF. J is TRBJ2-7 and V is TRBV18; TRBD1 matches 8 bases. The junction had 9 bases not matched to a gene; V was cut back by 4 bases and J by 1 base. CDR3 length equals 16 residues. Germline CDR1 reads KGHSH; CDR2 reads LQKENI.

This chain connects TRBV7-3 to TRBJ1-3; the match to TRBD1 covers 9 bases. This CDR3 spans 16 amino acids. CDR1 SGHTA and CDR2 FQGTGA come from the germline V gene. The V and J ends lost 2 bases and 0 bases, in that order; junction bases with no gene match: 2. In nucleotides, the CDR3 is TGTGCCAGCAGCTTATCGGGACAGGGCTCTGGAAACACCATATATTTT. The encoded protein is CASSLSGQGSGNTIYF.

The genes are TRBV20-1 and TRBJ2-7; D is uncertain. The end of the DNA is better explained by TRBJ2-5, so the J call may be wrong. The CDR3 loop spans 12 amino acids. The germline V gene has CDR1 DFQATT and CDR2 SNEGSKA (reference sequence). In DNA form, the CDR3 reads TGCAGTGCTATACGGTCCACCGGGACCCAGTACTTC. Protein sequence: CSAIRSTGTQYF.

This clonotype was seen just once. J is TRBJ1-5 and V is TRBV10-3; D is undetermined. The CDR3 length is 15 residues. V gave up 2 bases and J gave up 2 bases, with 10 bases separating them. In germline, CDR1 is ENHRY, CDR2 SYGVKD. The DNA of the CDR3 is TGTGCCATCAGTGAGAGCGGGAAGGGCAATCAGCCCCAGCATTTT. It codes for CAISESGKGNQPQHF.

The count of this clonotype is one. This chain uses TRBV28 with TRBJ2-7, with 8 bases fitting TRBD2. With 9 bases clipped from V and 3 bases from J, the junction kept 7 bases outside the gene matches. This CDR3 has 13 amino acids. Germline assignment: CDR1 MDHEN and CDR2 SYDVKM. The CDR3 sequence is CASHSGTYYEQYF. CDR3 sequence (DNA): TGTGCCAGTCATAGCGGGACCTACTACGAGCAGTACTTC. The entire variable domain, with the rest obtained from reference TRBV28 and TRBJ2-7, is as follows: DVKVTQSSRYLVKRTGEKVFLECVQDMDHENMFWYRQDPGLGLRLIYFSYDVKMKEKGDIPEGYSVSREKKERFSLILESASTNQTSMYLCASHSGTYYEQYFGPGTRLTVT.

The chain couples TRBV3-1 to TRBJ1-4; no reliable D call. CDR3 length equals 13 residues. Germline V CDR1 and CDR2: LGHDT, YNNKEL (reference sequence). V was shortened by 1 base and J by 8 bases, with 8 bases between the two germline ends. CDR3 bases: TGTGCCAGCAGCCAAGGTCTACAGGAAAAACTGTTTTTT. It codes for CASSQGLQEKLFF.

This clonotype was observed a handful of times. The chain links TRBV12-3 or TRBV12-4 to TRBJ2-5; the D gene is possibly TRBD2 (6 bases). V was trimmed by 4 bases and J by 2 bases, leaving 17 bases between them. The CDR3 totals 16 residues. CDR3 sequence (DNA): TGTGCCAGCAGTTGGCCAGAGGGCCTAGCGCAAGAGACCCAGTACTTC. Translation: CASSWPEGLAQETQYF.

This clonotype has only a few counts. The chain links TRBV28 to TRBJ2-5, with TRBD1 matching 8 bases. Germline trimming cut 1 base from V and 3 bases from J; bases unmatched to any gene: 4. This CDR3 has 15 amino acids. CDR1 and CDR2 from the germline V gene are MDHEN and SYDVKM. The CDR3 is CASSLSDRDEETQYF. The CDR3 region has the DNA TGTGCCAGCAGTTTATCGGACAGGGATGAAGAGACCCAGTACTTC.

The CDR3 spells CASSQERRGAQYF. As DNA, the CDR3 is TGTGCCAGCAGCCAAGAACGGCGAGGAGCGCAGTATTTT. The chain joins TRBV3-1 to TRBJ2-3; D is undetermined. Trimming left V 0 bases short and J 10 bases short, with 11 bases between. This CDR3 is 13 amino acids long. Germline V lookup: CDR1 LGHDT, CDR2 YNNKEL (reference sequence).

This chain connects TRBV20-1 to TRBJ1-6; TRBD1 might be the D (5 bases). The CDR3 consists of 16 residues. V lost 0 bases and J lost 3, with 12 bases in between. CDR1 is DFQATT, CDR2 SNEGSKA, per germline (reference sequence). This CDR3 reads CSARDLGAGYNSPLHF. The CDR3 DNA reads as TGCAGTGCTAGAGATCTAGGGGCGGGCTATAATTCACCCCTCCACTTT.

This rearrangement joins TRBV7-9 to TRBJ2-3; D tentatively fits TRBD1 or TRBD2 (5 bases each). Deletions cut 5 bases from V and 2 bases from J, with 14 bases between. The germline V gene has CDR1 SEHNR and CDR2 FQNEAQ (reference sequence). The length of the CDR3 is 15 residues. The CDR3 reads CASSPPGSNTDTQYF. In nucleotides, the CDR3 is TGTGCCAGCAGCCCTCCAGGGAGTAACACAGATACGCAGTATTTT. The whole variable domain, remainder taken from reference TRBV7-9 and TRBJ2-3, is DTGVSQNPRHKITKRGQNVTFRCDPISEHNRLYWYRQTLGQGPEFLTYFQNEAQLEKSRLLSDRFSAERPKGSFSTLEIQRTEQGDSAMYLCASSPPGSNTDTQYFGPGTRLTVL.

This chain uses TRBV20-1 with TRBJ1-2; D unclear. The CDR3 is 16 amino acids. Between the trimmed V and J ends, which lost 4 bases and 4 bases, there was a span of 22 bases. Germline V gene sequence: CDR1 DFQATT, CDR2 SNEGSKA (reference sequence). CDR3 sequence: CSATTNAGARGYGYTF. The CDR3 bases are TGCAGTGCTACTACTAACGCAGGAGCCCGGGGCTATGGCTACACCTTC.

This clonotype has only a few counts. J is TRBJ2-1 and V is TRBV20-1; TRBD2 might be the D (6 bases). Germline V gives CDR1 DFQATT, CDR2 SNEGSKA (reference sequence). This CDR3 contains 15 residues. Trimming shortened V by 5 bases and J by 7 bases, and 21 bases separated the two germline ends. The CDR3 protein is CSAQGWRGNLNEQFF. The CDR3, as DNA: TGCAGTGCTCAAGGGTGGAGGGGAAACTTAAATGAGCAGTTCTTC.

CDR3 sequence reads: CASGLSHQINTEAFF. The CDR3 region has the DNA TGTGCTAGTGGTTTGTCACACCAGATTAACACTGAAGCTTTCTTT. The chain is built from TRBV12-5 and TRBJ1-1; D remains unclear. The CDR3 totals 15 residues. CDR1 and CDR2 from the germline V gene are LGHNT and FRNRAP. Trimming took off 2 bases at V and 2 bases at J, with 12 bases between the two ends.